This T cell receptor beta chain was obtained from a study of OX40 agonist ivuxolimab in advanced cancers. Concerning the study at large: Ivuxolimab was a fully human IgG2 agonistic monoclonal antibody targeting the costimulatory receptor OX40 (CD134). Three dose-escalation patients achieved partial responses, one with hepatocellular carcinoma and two with cutaneous melanoma. Of the roughly 52 dose-escalation patients, hepatocellular carcinoma was present in around 20, melanoma in approximately 15, renal cell carcinoma in 9 and head and neck cancer in 9. Peripheral TCRbeta sequencing aimed to test whether ivuxolimab altered TCR sequence diversity and caused clonal T-cell expansion. The monotherapy dose-escalation portion (N of about 50 patients) of the phase I ivuxolimab trial is reported in the paper. Patients were allowed to have had prior anti-PD-1, anti-PD-L1 or anti-CTLA-4 therapy, and roughly 40% of the dose-escalation patients had previously received checkpoint inhibitors. Intravenous ivuxolimab was administered to patients every 2 weeks at six dose levels: 0.01, 0.1, 0.3, 1.5, 3 and 10 mg/kg. The dose-escalation cohort was approximately 83% male with a mean age of about 60 years, ranging from 23 to 79. Broad study findings and their caveats: In the 0.1-3.0 mg/kg groups, partial responders were among the patients with the lowest normalized peripheral clonal expansion, particularly in CD8+ T cells. Low levels of normalized T-cell clonal expansion were also seen in some nonresponding patients. At doses of 0.1 to 3.0 mg/kg, clonal expansion of both CD4+ and CD8+ T cells in blood was seen between baseline and week 6. After ivuxolimab, more expanded clones were found on average in CD8+ T cells than in CD4+ T cells. Antigen specificity was not determined for the clonally expanded peripheral T cells.

To sequence the TCRbeta CDR3 region, genomic DNA was isolated from the sorted cells. The immunoSEQ Assay was used for sequencing of TCRbeta CDR3 regions. The table comes from immuneACCESS by way of TCRdb, which keeps in-frame sequences with V and J called. Part of the clones is missing from these tables; in studies checked, under half for an unresolved V gene and the rest for unknown reasons. This sample is represented by tens of thousands of clones; about 91% of them were singletons. The ten largest clones capture approximately 6.9% of the sample. To note about this clone: No cognate antigen has been identified for it. Within one base of it there is no much larger clone, and no base qualities were kept.

CDR1 and CDR2 (SGHRS, YFSETQ) derive from the germline V gene. CDR3 length: 15 amino acids, cysteine to phenylalanine. The retained sequence is limited to the CDR3, 45 bases, with the frame set at the first base. Patients with autoimmune disease history or receiving systemic immunosuppression were excluded from the trial. Peripheral blood for TCR sequencing was collected from all dose cohorts at baseline, on cycle 4 day 1, and on cycle 7 day 1. The samples were drawn from a first-in-human, open-label, multicenter phase I dose-escalation trial of ivuxolimab. Adults with locally advanced or metastatic melanoma, renal cell carcinoma, hepatocellular carcinoma or head and neck squamous cell carcinoma were enrolled in the trial. Before TCR sequencing, CD4+ T cells and CD8+ T cells from peripheral blood were sorted into separate populations.

This specimen was CD4+ or CD8+ T cells sorted from blood, taken in a trial of the OX40 agonist ivuxolimab. Recombination linked TRBV5-1 to TRBJ2-5, with no confident D gene call. The DNA end is a closer match to TRBJ2-7, so the J assignment may be wrong. This TCR was recovered from an adult with an advanced solid tumor such as melanoma, head and neck, liver or kidney cancer. The CDR3 region: CASSPDPPSSYEQYF. The base sequence is TGCGCCAGCAGCCCAGACCCACCCAGCTCCTACGAGCAGTACTTC.